This T cell receptor beta chain emerged from a study of T cells in localized non-small cell lung cancer. Study-wide results and limits: Uninvolved nearby lung showed the greatest T cell clonality, exceeding that found in tumor. Longer overall survival was linked to higher blood T cell density. Appearing in adjacent lung were a median about 50 of the top 100 tumor clones. Multi-region tumor sequencing was not done, so intratumor heterogeneity could not be excluded.

Repertoires were generated with immunoSEQ multiplex PCR, while TCRdb's copy carries only in-frame clones and drops some. The table includes about 2,600 clones, roughly a third detected once. This CDR3 region has 14 residues. The V end lost 5 bases, the J end lost 1 base, and 11 bases lay between the germline ends. Germline V CDR1 and CDR2: MNHGY, SAAAGT. This clone turned up a few times. Antigen unknown. The sample here was lung tumor tissue, taken before any cancer treatment. The clonotype was recovered from a man aged 40-75 years with stage I lung adenocarcinoma. The genes are TRBV6-8 and TRBJ1-1; D gene unclear. DNA for the CDR3: TGTGCCAGCAGTCCCACAGAGGAGAACACTGAAGCTTTCTTT. This gives the protein CASSPTEENTEAFF.